Sequencing of this T cell receptor (beta chain) was carried out in a study of CD8 T cells in Susac syndrome. Germline CDR1 reads DFQATT; CDR2 reads SNEGSKA (reference sequence). The CDR3 has 11 amino acids. V lost 5 bases, J lost 8 bases, and 9 bases lay in between. This clonotype is a singleton in its sample. RNA totalling roughly 0.5 to 1 ug underwent reverse transcription with random hexamers. The amplification used immunoSEQ multiplex PCR on TCR beta CDR3; it spanned 54 Vbeta and 13 Jbeta. TCRdb ran MiXCR on the immunoSEQ multiplex PCR reads and lists one entry per CDR3 protein. The repertoire holds over 150,000 distinct CDR3 sequences, with more than 95% as singletons.

The rearrangement links TRBV20-1 to TRBJ2-2; D is undetermined. Sequencing used CD4+ T cells from PBMCs. The TCR was taken from a human donor with Susac syndrome. The CDR3 protein is CSASRGGELFF. The CDR3 DNA is TGCAGTGCTTCCCGCGGTGGGGAGCTGTTTTTT.